Included here is one TCR beta chain sequence, with context. Its antigen is unidentified. Samples of blood were obtained at baseline, on cycle 4 day 1, and on cycle 7 day 1. The germline gives CDR1 SQVTM, CDR2 ANQGSEA. CDR3 length: 13 residues. The germline V and J ends were trimmed by 7 bases and 4 bases, with 14 bases remaining between them. The sample belongs to a study of OX40 agonist ivuxolimab in advanced cancers. Notes on the study in general: At 0.1 to 3.0 mg/kg, clonal expansion of CD4+ and CD8+ blood T cells had occurred by week 6. Some of the lowest clonal expansion was seen in partial responders at 0.1-3.0 mg/kg. Antigens targeted by the expanded peripheral T cells were not determined.

Produced via immunoSEQ multiplex PCR; TCRdb's table is partial and in-frame only. Altogether approximately 20,000 clones are present, more than 75% being singletons, with the ten largest covering less than 9.5%. The J gene is TRBJ2-1, the V gene TRBV29-1; D is tentatively TRBD1 or TRBD2 (7 bases each). The sequenced sample was CD4+ or CD8+ T cells sorted from blood, obtained in a trial of the OX40 agonist ivuxolimab. The TCR comes from an adult with an advanced solid tumor such as melanoma, head and neck, liver or kidney cancer. The CDR3 region has the DNA TGCAGCGCAAGACAGGGACTATACAATGAGCAGTTCTTC. Its translation: CSARQGLYNEQFF.